This T cell receptor (beta chain) was found in a study of beta chain features in type 1 diabetes. Overall study findings and caveats: Type 1 diabetes patients had moderately but significantly shorter TCRB CDR3s in all four CD4+ subsets.

Blood was drawn once from each donor into heparinised tubes. The draws averaged around 110 mL. Every isolated RNA sample was fully reverse transcribed, so sequencing captured expressed TCRB transcripts. Sequenced by immunoSEQ multiplex PCR; TCRdb stores in-frame clones only, minus some. This sample carries about 700,000 clones, roughly 13% of them seen once, and the ten largest clones take approximately 0.022%. This clone was seen a handful of times. The antigen is not known. V gave up 5 bases and J gave up 1 base, with 5 bases separating them. Germline V gives CDR1 SEHNR, CDR2 FQNEAQ (reference sequence). CDR3 size: 12 residues.

This sequence was found in a man in his late teens or twenties with type 1 diabetes. The J gene is TRBJ2-5, the V gene TRBV7-9; D not certain. The specimen sequenced was naive CD4+ T cells from blood. The CDR3 reads CASSRFQETQYF. CDR3 nucleotide sequence: TGTGCCAGCAGCCGCTTCCAAGAGACCCAGTACTTC. The variable domain in full, with the rest retrieved from reference TRBV7-9 and TRBJ2-5, is DTGVSQNPRHKITKRGQNVTFRCDPISEHNRLYWYRQTLGQGPEFLTYFQNEAQLEKSRLLSDRFSAERPKGSFSTLEIQRTEQGDSAMYLCASSRFQETQYFGPGTRLLVL.